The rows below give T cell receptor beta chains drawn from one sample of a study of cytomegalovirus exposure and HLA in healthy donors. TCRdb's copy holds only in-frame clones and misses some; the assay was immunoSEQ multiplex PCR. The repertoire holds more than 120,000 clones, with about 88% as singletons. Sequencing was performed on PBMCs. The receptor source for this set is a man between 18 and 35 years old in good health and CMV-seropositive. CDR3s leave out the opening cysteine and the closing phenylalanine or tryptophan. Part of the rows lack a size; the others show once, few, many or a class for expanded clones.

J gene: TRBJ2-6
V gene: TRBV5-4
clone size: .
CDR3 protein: ASTRGGLSSGANVLT

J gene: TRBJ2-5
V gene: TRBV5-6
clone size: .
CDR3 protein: ASSFVGGNKETQY

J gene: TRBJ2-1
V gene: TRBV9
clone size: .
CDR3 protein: ASSVDVTTYNEQF

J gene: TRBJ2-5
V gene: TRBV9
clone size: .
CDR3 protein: ASSTEGSGRGRQETQY

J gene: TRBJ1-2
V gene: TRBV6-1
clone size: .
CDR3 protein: ASSLPGGYGYT

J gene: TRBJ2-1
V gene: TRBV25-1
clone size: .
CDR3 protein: ASSDWDYPEEQF

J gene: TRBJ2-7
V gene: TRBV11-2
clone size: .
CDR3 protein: ASSLAPGQGYEQY

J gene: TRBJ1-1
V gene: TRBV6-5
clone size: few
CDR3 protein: ASRWGRDTEAF

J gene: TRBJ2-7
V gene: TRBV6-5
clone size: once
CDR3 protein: ASSPRTGQAYEQY

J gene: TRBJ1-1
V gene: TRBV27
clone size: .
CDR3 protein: ASRGEGDTEAF

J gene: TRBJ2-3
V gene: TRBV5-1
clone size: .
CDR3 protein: ASSLEPSGTGGPDTQY

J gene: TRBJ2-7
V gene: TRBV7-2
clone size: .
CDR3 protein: ASSLSSGRGEQY

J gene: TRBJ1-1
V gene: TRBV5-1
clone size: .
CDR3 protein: ASSLDQGGDTEAF

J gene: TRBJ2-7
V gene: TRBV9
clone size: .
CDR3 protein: ASSPTGDSFEQY

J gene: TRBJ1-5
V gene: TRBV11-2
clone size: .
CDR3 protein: ASSLGAGQNQPQH

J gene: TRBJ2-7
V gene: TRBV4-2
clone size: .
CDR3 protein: ASSQESAGGSYEQY

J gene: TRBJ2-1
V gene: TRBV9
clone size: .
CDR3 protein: ASSVDGQGRDEQF

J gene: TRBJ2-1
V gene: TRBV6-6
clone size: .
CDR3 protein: ASSYLTGEAEQF

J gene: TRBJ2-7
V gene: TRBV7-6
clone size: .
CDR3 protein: ASTWGTSGTYYEQY

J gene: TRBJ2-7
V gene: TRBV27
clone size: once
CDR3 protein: ASSPGGRNYEQY

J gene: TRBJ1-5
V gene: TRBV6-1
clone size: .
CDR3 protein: ASSEGTSSNQPQH

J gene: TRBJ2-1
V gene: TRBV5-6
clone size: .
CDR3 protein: ASTPKDRGNEQF

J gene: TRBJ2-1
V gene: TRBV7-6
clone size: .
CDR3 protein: ASSSRGTNFNEQF

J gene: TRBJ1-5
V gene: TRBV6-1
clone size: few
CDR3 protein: ASSQALSGGGQPQH

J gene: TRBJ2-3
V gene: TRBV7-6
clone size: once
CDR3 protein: ASSLAGGSDTQY

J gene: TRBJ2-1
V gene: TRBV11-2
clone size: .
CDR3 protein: ASSFSTGLYNEQF

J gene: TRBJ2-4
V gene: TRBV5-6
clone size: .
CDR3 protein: ASSFSSREGDIQY

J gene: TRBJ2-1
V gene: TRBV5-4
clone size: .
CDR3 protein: ASHLAGVYNEQF

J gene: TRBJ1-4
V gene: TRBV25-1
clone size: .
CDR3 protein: ASSEPGAGANEKLF

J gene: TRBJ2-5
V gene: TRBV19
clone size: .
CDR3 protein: ASSIRGRETQY

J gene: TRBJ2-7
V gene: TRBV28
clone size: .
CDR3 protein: ASRHGQGSTVEYEQY

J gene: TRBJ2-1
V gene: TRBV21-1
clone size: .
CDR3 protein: ASSPGGRDEQF

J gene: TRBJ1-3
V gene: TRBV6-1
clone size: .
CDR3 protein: ASQSRRYTIY

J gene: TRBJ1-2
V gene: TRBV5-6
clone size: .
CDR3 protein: ASSLDRGRGYT

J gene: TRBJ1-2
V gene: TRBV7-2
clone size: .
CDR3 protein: ASSLVGG

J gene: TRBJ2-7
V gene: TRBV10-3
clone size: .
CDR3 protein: AISPGGTYEQY

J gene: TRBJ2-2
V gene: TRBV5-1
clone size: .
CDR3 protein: ASSLRQGASGELF

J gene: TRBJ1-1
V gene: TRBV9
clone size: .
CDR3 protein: ASSLSGNTEAF

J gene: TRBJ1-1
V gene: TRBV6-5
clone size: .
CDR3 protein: ASSYSVGLGTEAF

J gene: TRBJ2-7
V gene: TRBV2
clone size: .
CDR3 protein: ASREFGNSYEQY

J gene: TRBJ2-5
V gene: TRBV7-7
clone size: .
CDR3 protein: ASSPGDAGETQY

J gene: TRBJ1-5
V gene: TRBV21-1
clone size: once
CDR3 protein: ASSKARDNQPQH